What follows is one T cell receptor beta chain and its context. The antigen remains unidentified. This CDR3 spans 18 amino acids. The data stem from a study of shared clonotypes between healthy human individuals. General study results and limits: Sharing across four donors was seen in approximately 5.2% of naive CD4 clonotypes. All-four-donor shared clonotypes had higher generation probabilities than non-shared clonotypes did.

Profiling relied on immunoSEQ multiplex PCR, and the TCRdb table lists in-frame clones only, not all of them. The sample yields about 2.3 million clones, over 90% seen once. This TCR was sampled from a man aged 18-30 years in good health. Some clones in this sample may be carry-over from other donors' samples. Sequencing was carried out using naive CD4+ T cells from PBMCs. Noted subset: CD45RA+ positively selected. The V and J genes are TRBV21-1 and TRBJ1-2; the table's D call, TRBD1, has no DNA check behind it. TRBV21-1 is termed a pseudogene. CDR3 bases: TGTGCCAGCAGCAAAGTTCGGGGACAGGGCACCGTTAACTATGGCTACACCTTC. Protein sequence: CASSKVRGQGTVNYGYTF.